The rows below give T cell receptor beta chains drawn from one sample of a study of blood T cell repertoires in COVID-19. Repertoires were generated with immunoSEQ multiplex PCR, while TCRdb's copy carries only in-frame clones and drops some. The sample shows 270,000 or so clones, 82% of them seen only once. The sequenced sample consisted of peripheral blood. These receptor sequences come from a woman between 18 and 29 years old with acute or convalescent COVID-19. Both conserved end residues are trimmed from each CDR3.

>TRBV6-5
ASSLGQGEIKLF
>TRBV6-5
AAGNSNQPQH
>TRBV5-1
ASSSLTGTGIEQY
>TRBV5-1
ASSSTTSGPSYNEQF
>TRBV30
ASQGNNEKLF
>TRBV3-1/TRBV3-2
ASSQVQAGGGTDTQY
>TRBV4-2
ASSQVGTDPVPYEQY
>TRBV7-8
ASSPDSSYEQY
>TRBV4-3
ASSQGLAGSSSYNEQF
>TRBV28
ASSRGTGGYGYT
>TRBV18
ASSPGGDRGNEQF
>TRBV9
ASSSGITDTQY
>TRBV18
ASSHKLAGVGDEQF
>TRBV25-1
ASTPSGGVTYEQY
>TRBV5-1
ASSPGQNNQPQH
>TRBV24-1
ATSDRNGRVNEQF
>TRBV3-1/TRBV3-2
ASSQRVGTQETQY
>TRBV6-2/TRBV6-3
ASSYSNRRGQY
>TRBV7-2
ASSHPPGSGNTIY
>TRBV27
ASSLIGEGSTDTQY
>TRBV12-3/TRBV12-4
ASSRGESYEQY
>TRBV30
AWNRGQPYEQY
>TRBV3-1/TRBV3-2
ASSLLRGNWDNEQF
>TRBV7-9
ASSFLGGAPNEKLF
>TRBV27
ASSQTGGGNTIY